Each of the 25 T cell receptor beta chains below was sequenced from the same sample in a study of siplizumab effects on memory and regulatory T cells. The repertoire was sequenced with immunoSEQ multiplex PCR; TCRdb's copy has only in-frame clones and lacks some. The sample holds some 53,000 clones, 95% to 97% seen once. Sample: naive CD4+ T cells sorted from blood. These receptors were obtained from a human donor in good health.

The rearrangement links TRBV30 to TRBJ2-2; D possibly corresponds to TRBD2 (6 bases). V lost 4 bases and J lost 3, with 12 bases in between. The CDR3 sequence is 14 residues long. Germline values: CDR1 GTSNPN, CDR2 SVGIG (reference sequence). The CDR3 protein is CAWTGGIDTGELFF. CDR3 DNA sequence: TGTGCCTGGACTGGCGGGATCGACACCGGGGAGCTGTTTTTT.

This clone was detected only once. The genes are TRBV5-4 and TRBJ2-1; 8 nucleotides match TRBD2. V was clipped by 1 base and J by 9 bases; unmatched bases: 0. The CDR3 sequence is 12 residues long. Germline CDR1 is SGHNT and CDR2 is YYREEE (reference sequence). The CDR3 coding sequence is TGTGCCAGCAGCTTGACTAGCGGTGAGCAGTTCTTC. It yields the protein CASSLTSGEQFF.

The rearrangement joins TRBV6-1 to TRBJ2-7, with D hard to call. The CDR3 length is 11 residues. V was shortened by 5 bases and J by 5 bases, with 7 bases between the two germline ends. The germline V gene encodes CDR1 MNHNS and CDR2 SASEGT. CDR3 in DNA: TGTGCCAGCAGTAGATCTGACGAGCAGTACTTC. Its translation is CASSRSDEQYF.

The chain is built from TRBV5-1 and TRBJ1-4; TRBD1 matches at 9 bases. Looked up from germline, CDR1 is SGHRS and CDR2 is YFSETQ. With 4 bases clipped from V and 7 bases from J, the junction kept 8 bases outside the gene matches. This CDR3 has 15 residues. The CDR3 is CASSKGQGWVEKLFF. The CDR3 DNA follows: TGCGCCAGCAGCAAGGGACAGGGCTGGGTTGAAAAACTGTTTTTT.

The J gene is TRBJ2-5, the V gene TRBV7-9; D is possibly TRBD1 (6 bases). The germline gives CDR1 SEHNR, CDR2 FQNEAQ (reference sequence). V shed 3 bases and J shed 1 base, with 18 bases lying between them. CDR3 length: 17 residues. The CDR3 is CASSFSYRAKTQETQYF. CDR3 bases: TGTGCCAGCAGCTTTTCCTACAGGGCAAAGACCCAAGAGACCCAGTACTTC.

The J gene is TRBJ2-1, the V gene TRBV7-9; 10 bases fit TRBD2. Germline CDR1 reads SEHNR; CDR2 reads FQNEAQ (reference sequence). The CDR3 totals 14 residues. The V and J ends lost 5 bases and 9 bases, in that order; junction bases with no gene match: 7. This chain's CDR3 is CASSPLAGASEQFF. CDR3 DNA: TGTGCCAGCAGCCCCCTAGCGGGAGCAAGTGAGCAGTTCTTC. Full variable domain (remainder filled in from reference TRBV7-9 and TRBJ2-1): DTGVSQNPRHKITKRGQNVTFRCDPISEHNRLYWYRQTLGQGPEFLTYFQNEAQLEKSRLLSDRFSAERPKGSFSTLEIQRTEQGDSAMYLCASSPLAGASEQFFGPGTRLTVL.

V usage is TRBV2 and J usage is TRBJ2-3; the match to TRBD2 covers 15 bases. The junction had 3 bases not matched to a gene; V was cut back by 3 bases and J by 5 bases. The CDR3 has 16 amino acids. CDR1 is SNHLY and CDR2 is FYNNEI in the germline V gene. The chain's CDR3 is CASSEGLAGGLDTQYF. CDR3 sequence (DNA): TGTGCCAGCAGTGAGGGACTAGCGGGAGGACTAGATACGCAGTATTTT.

This clone was detected a few times. The chain recombines TRBV10-1 with TRBJ1-2, with D possibly TRBD1 on 5 matching bases. Germline CDR1 and CDR2: WNHNN and SYGVQD (reference sequence). This CDR3 has 12 residues. V was pared by 3 bases and J by 8 bases, with 10 bases between. The CDR3: CASSDTQGGYTF. In DNA, the CDR3 is TGCGCCAGCAGTGATACCCAGGGAGGCTACACCTTC.

This clone showed up just once. The chain joins TRBV7-3 to TRBJ1-1; D might be TRBD1 (6 bases). In germline, CDR1 is SGHTA, CDR2 FQGTGA. V was shortened by 3 bases and J by 2 bases, with 10 bases between the two germline ends. The CDR3 is 14 residues long. In DNA, the CDR3 is TGTGCCAGCAGCTTCGACAGGATTAACACTGAAGCTTTCTTT. Residues: CASSFDRINTEAFF.

The chain has TRBV11-3 and TRBJ2-2; 9 bases line up with TRBD2. Germline values: CDR1 SGHNT, CDR2 YENEEA. V dropped 5 bases and J dropped 6; count of bases not matched to a gene: 4. This CDR3 region has 14 residues. The CDR3 sequence is CASSPSGTPGELFF. CDR3 bases: TGTGCCAGCAGCCCTAGCGGGACCCCCGGGGAGCTGTTTTTT.

As to this clone: Sequence at one end of the junction differs from germline and may be a read error. The chain couples TRBV6-1 to TRBJ2-7, with D perhaps assigned TRBD1 or TRBD2 (5 bases each). The germline V gene has CDR1 MNHNS and CDR2 SASEGT. The CDR3 length is 12 residues. The CDR3 protein is CASSLKGTLSSF. CDR3 coding DNA: TGTGCCAGCAGTTTAAAAGGGACCCTCAGCTCTTTC.

This clone was recorded once. At one end the junction does not follow the germline gene, possibly because of a read error. In DNA form, the CDR3 reads TGTGCCAGCAGTTTATCTAGCCCCCCGAAAGCAGACTTC. Protein product: CASSLSSPPKADF. The rearrangement links TRBV28 to TRBJ2-7; possible D gene TRBD2, 5 bases. There are 13 residues in the CDR3. Germline V gives CDR1 MDHEN, CDR2 SYDVKM.

This chain joins TRBV10-3 and TRBJ1-4, with a possible D match to TRBD1 (5 bases). The V end lost 10 bases, the J end lost 4 bases, and 13 bases lay between the germline ends. Germline CDR1 and CDR2: ENHRY and SYGVKD. This CDR3 is built from 13 residues. CDR3 bases: TGTGCCACAACGGGGGGGAGTAATGAAAAACTGTTTTTT. Its protein is CATTGGSNEKLFF.

The CDR3 loop is CASSGATGNHNEKLFF. DNA of the CDR3: TGTGCCAGCAGCGGGGCGACAGGGAACCATAATGAAAAACTGTTTTTT. The chain recombines TRBV7-9 with TRBJ1-4, with 7 positions matching TRBD1. Germline lookup yields CDR1 SEHNR and CDR2 FQNEAQ (reference sequence). This CDR3 contains 16 residues. The ends lost 5 bases at V and 4 bases at J; junction bases unmatched: 10.

CDR3 nucleotide sequence: TGCGCCAGCAGCCAAGTGTTTGGCAGGGGGGAGGTTGAGCAGTTCTTC. It is translated as CASSQVFGRGEVEQFF. J is TRBJ2-1 and V is TRBV4-1; TRBD1 might be the D (7 bases). Germline values: CDR1 MGHRA, CDR2 YSYEKL. The length of the CDR3 is 16 residues. The ends were cut back, 1 base at V and 9 bases at J, with 19 bases in the middle.

The CDR3 protein is CASSARDRGNTGELFF. For the CDR3, the DNA is TGTGCCAGCAGCGCTCGGGACAGAGGGAACACCGGGGAGCTGTTTTTT. V usage is TRBV9 and J usage is TRBJ2-2, with 7 nucleotides matching TRBD1. CDR1 SGDLS and CDR2 YYNGEE come from the germline V gene. This CDR3 is 16 amino acids long. J gave up 1 base and V 3 bases, and 6 bases lay outside the gene matches.

The V call is TRBV4-3, the J call TRBJ2-5, with D perhaps matching TRBD2 (6 bases). The V gene lost 0 bases and the J gene lost 5 bases, with 10 bases spanning the gap. Germline V lookup: CDR1 LGHNA, CDR2 YSLEER. The CDR3 runs to 14 residues. CDR3 residues: CASSQDAGRETQYF. The CDR3 DNA reads as TGCGCCAGCAGCCAAGATGCAGGGAGGGAGACCCAGTACTTC.

The chain's CDR3 is CASSRSTPGPTQQYF. CDR3 bases: TGTGCCAGCAGTCGTTCTACACCGGGACCGACGCAGCAGTACTTC. V and J are TRBV27 and TRBJ2-7; perhaps D is TRBD1 or TRBD2 (5 bases each). This CDR3 is built from 15 residues. V shed 5 bases and J shed 8 bases, with 22 bases lying between them. Germline CDR1 and CDR2: MNHEY and SMNVEV (reference sequence).

This rearrangement joins TRBV5-1 to TRBJ1-1, with 10 bases that match TRBD1. Germline V lookup: CDR1 SGHRS, CDR2 YFSETQ. The V and J ends lost 5 bases and 4 bases, in that order; junction bases with no gene match: 11. The CDR3 runs 16 residues. As DNA, the CDR3 is TGCGCCAGCAGACCGGGACAGGGGAGTTGGAGCACTGAAGCTTTCTTT. Protein: CASRPGQGSWSTEAFF.

The chain's CDR3 is CASSPSRGGGKDEAFF. CDR3 DNA sequence: TGTGCCAGCTCACCGTCCAGGGGAGGGGGTAAGGATGAAGCTTTCTTT. This chain joins TRBV18 and TRBJ1-1; the D gene is possibly TRBD1 (6 bases). Germline CDR1 and CDR2: KGHSH and LQKENI. The CDR3 extends over 16 amino acids. V was shortened by 3 bases and J by 7 bases, with 21 bases between the two germline ends.

The CDR3 coding sequence is TGTGCCAGCAAAAGGACAGGGGGGACTAATCAGCCCCAGCATTTT. Its protein is CASKRTGGTNQPQHF. V is TRBV28 and J is TRBJ1-5, with 10 bases that match TRBD1. The CDR3 has 15 amino acids. Germline CDR1 and CDR2: MDHEN and SYDVKM. The ends lost 7 bases at V and 4 bases at J; junction bases unmatched: 7. The full variable domain, completed using reference TRBV28 and TRBJ1-5, is DVKVTQSSRYLVKRTGEKVFLECVQDMDHENMFWYRQDPGLGLRLIYFSYDVKMKEKGDIPEGYSVSREKKERFSLILESASTNQTSMYLCASKRTGGTNQPQHFGDGTRLSIL.

The chain joins TRBV29-1 to TRBJ2-5, with unresolved D. V gave up 1 base and J gave up 5 bases, with 5 bases separating them. This CDR3 comprises 11 residues. Per germline, CDR1 SQVTM and CDR2 ANQGSEA. The CDR3 DNA follows: TGCAGCGTTGAAGTCGGGGAGACCCAGTACTTC. Its protein product is CSVEVGETQYF.

V usage is TRBV6-5 and J usage is TRBJ2-5; possibly TRBD1 for D (5 bases). The CDR3 has 15 amino acids. Germline CDR1 MNHEY, CDR2 SVGAGI. The V end was cut by 0 bases, the J end by 1 base, with 9 bases between. In DNA, the CDR3 is TGTGCCAGCAGTTACTCAGGGGTACGCCAAGAGACCCAGTACTTC. This translates into CASSYSGVRQETQYF.

The chain combines TRBV5-1 with TRBJ1-1, with TRBD1 matching over 9 bases. Germline V lookup: CDR1 SGHRS, CDR2 YFSETQ. The CDR3 runs to 13 residues. Losses at the gene ends were 3 bases for V and 5 bases for J; bases not matched to a gene: 2. The CDR3 here is CASSWDRDTEAFF. The CDR3 nucleotides read TGCGCCAGCAGCTGGGACAGGGATACTGAAGCTTTCTTT.

V is TRBV5-4 and J is TRBJ2-1; 14 positions agree with TRBD2. With V trimmed by 3 bases and J by 5 bases, 4 bases remained unmatched. Germline CDR1 reads SGHNT; CDR2 reads YYREEE (reference sequence). CDR3 length: 16 residues. CDR3 region: CASSSGGLAGDNEQFF. DNA of the CDR3: TGTGCCAGCAGCTCTGGGGGACTAGCGGGAGACAATGAGCAGTTCTTC.